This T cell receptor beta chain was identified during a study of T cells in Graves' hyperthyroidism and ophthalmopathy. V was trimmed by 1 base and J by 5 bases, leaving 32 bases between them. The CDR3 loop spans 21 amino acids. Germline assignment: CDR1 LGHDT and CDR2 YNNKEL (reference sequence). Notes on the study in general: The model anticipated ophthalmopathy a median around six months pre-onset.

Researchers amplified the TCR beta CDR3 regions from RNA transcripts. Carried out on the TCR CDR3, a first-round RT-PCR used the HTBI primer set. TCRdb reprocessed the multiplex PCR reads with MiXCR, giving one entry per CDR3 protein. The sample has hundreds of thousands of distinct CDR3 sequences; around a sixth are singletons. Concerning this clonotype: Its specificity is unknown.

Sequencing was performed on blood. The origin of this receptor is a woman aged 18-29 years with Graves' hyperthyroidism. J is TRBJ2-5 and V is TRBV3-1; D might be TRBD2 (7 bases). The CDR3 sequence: CASSQGLASAGASGRGETQYF. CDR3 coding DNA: TGTGCCAGCAGCCAAGGGTTGGCATCGGCGGGGGCCTCCGGCCGCGGGGAGACCCAGTACTTC.